This TCR beta chain is drawn from a study of regulatory T cells in long-lasting Graves disease. Study-wide results and limits: Accuracy could have been hurt by small sample size.

This clonotype appeared many times. No antigen is known for it. The authors built TCR beta libraries using iRepertoire HTBI primers and Arm-PCR of CDR3 regions. TCRdb itself ran the multiplex PCR reads through MiXCR, one entry per CDR3 protein. The sample lists about 380,000 distinct CDR3 sequences, roughly 15% seen once, with approximately 21% in the top ten. Indicated time point: newly diagnosed GD, antithyroid drugs for less than 3 months. PBMC RNA was the source of the TCR library. This receptor was taken from a female donor with Graves disease. The material sequenced was peripheral blood mononuclear cells (PBMCs), taken at new diagnosis, from a patient treated with antithyroid drugs.

CDR3 region: CASSFSGLYNEQFF. The CDR3, as DNA: TGTGCCAGCAGCTTTAGCGGACTCTACAATGAGCAGTTCTTC. The chain employs TRBV28 and TRBJ2-1; a weak D match, TRBD2 (6 bases). Between the trimmed V and J ends, which lost 6 bases and 3 bases, there was a span of 12 bases. Per germline, CDR1 MDHEN and CDR2 SYDVKM. The CDR3 spans 14 residues.